This T cell receptor beta chain was obtained from a study of human T cells and chemical hapten exposure. This clonotype was counted only a few times. Time point reported: patch test 2, 6 weeks after DPC sensitization. Regarding treatment: therapeutic diphenylcyclopropenone sensitization with weekly scalp DPC. Ahead of each patch test application, blood was drawn. Germline V CDR1 and CDR2: ENHRY, SYGVKD. V dropped 2 bases and J dropped 2 bases, with 11 bases sitting between them. The CDR3 consists of 15 residues. TCRdb used MiXCR to reprocess the RACE reads, holding one entry per CDR3 protein. The table includes roughly 380,000 distinct CDR3 sequences, over 6% detected once.

The chain joins TRBV10-3 to TRBJ2-3; D is uncertain. The sample was whole blood, taken in connection with sensitization to the hapten diphenylcyclopropenone (DPC). This clonotype was sampled from a woman under 30 with alopecia areata. Some clones in this sample may be carry-over from other donors' samples. CDR3: CAISERYQDTDTQYF. CDR3 coding DNA: TGTGCCATCAGTGAGAGGTACCAGGACACAGATACGCAGTATTTT.